This TCR beta chain was sequenced for a study of blood T cell repertoires in COVID-19. Across the whole study: The analysed material was cDNA or gDNA that came from T cells, B-cell-depleted T cells, or PBMCs.

Cohorts were determined from participant-reported clinical history. Authors' processing steps: Estimated nucleated cell counts came from reference gene primer amplification. Using immunoSEQ multiplex PCR, the repertoire was profiled, and TCRdb retains in-frame clones only, with some absent. That table furnishes V, J and clone size, whereas the DNA furnished D and trimming. The sample holds hundreds of thousands of clones, around nine tenths seen once. This CDR3 region has 18 residues. Germline trimming cut 2 bases from V and 5 bases from J; bases unmatched to any gene: 9. CDR1 and CDR2 (germline): KGHSH, LQKENI.

This receptor was identified in a woman under 30 who had been exposed to COVID-19. The specimen sequenced was PBMCs or T cells enriched from blood (not recorded which). J is TRBJ2-1 and V is TRBV18; 13 positions agree with TRBD2. In DNA form, the CDR3 reads TGTGCCAGCTCACCAGTCGGGACTAGCGGGATTTTGGACAATGAGCAGTTCTTC. Translating it yields CASSPVGTSGILDNEQFF.